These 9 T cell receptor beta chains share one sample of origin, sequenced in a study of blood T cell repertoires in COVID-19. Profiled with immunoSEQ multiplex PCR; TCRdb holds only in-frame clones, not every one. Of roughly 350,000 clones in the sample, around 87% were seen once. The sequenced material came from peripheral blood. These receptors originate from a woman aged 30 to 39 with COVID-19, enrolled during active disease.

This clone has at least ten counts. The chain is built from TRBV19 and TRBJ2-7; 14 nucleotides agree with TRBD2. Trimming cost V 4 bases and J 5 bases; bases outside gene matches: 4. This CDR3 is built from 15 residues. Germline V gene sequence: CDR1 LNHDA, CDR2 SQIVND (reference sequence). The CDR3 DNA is TGTGCCAGTAGTAGGGGACTAGCGGGAGTGGACGAGCAGTACTTC. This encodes CASSRGLAGVDEQYF. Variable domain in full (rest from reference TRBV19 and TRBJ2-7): DGGITQSPKYLFRKEGQNVTLSCEQNLNHDAMYWYRQDPGQGLRLIYYSQIVNDFQKGDIAEGYSVSREKKESFPLTVTSAQKNPTAFYLCASSRGLAGVDEQYFGPGTRLTVT.

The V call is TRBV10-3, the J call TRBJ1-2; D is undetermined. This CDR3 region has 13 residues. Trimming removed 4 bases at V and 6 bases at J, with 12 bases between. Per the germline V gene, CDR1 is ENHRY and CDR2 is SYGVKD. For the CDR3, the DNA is TGTGCCATCAGTGGAAGCCTATCGGATGGCTACACCTTC. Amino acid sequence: CAISGSLSDGYTF.

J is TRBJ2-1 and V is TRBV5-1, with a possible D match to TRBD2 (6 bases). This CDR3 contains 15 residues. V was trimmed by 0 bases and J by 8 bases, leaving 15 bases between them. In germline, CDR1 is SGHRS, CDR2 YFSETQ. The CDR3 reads CASSLEVAVGDEQFF. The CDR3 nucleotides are TGCGCCAGCAGCTTGGAGGTAGCGGTTGGGGATGAGCAGTTCTTC.

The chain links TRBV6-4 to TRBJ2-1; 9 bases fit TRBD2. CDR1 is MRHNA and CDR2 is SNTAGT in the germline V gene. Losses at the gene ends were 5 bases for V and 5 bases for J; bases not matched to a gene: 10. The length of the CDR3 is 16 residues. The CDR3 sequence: CASSPVAGEGHNEQFF. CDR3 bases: TGTGCCAGCAGTCCCGTAGCGGGAGAAGGCCACAATGAGCAGTTCTTC.

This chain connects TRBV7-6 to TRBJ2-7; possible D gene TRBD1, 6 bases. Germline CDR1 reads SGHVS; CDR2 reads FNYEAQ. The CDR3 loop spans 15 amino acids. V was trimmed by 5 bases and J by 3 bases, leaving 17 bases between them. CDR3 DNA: TGTGCCAGCAGCCCCCGGACAGCTTTCGACTACGAGCAGTACTTC. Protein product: CASSPRTAFDYEQYF.

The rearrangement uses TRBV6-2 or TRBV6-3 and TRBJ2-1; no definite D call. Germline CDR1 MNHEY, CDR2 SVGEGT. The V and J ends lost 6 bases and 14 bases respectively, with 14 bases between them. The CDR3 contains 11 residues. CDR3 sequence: CASSHAYEEFF. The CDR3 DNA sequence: TGTGCCAGCAGCCACGCCTACGAGGAGTTCTTC.

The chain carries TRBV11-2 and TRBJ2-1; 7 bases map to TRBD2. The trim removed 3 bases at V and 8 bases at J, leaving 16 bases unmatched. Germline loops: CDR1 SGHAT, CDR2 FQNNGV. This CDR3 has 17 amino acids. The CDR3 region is CASSFHLAVQNGDEQFF. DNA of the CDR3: TGTGCCAGCAGCTTCCACCTAGCGGTCCAAAATGGGGATGAGCAGTTCTTC.

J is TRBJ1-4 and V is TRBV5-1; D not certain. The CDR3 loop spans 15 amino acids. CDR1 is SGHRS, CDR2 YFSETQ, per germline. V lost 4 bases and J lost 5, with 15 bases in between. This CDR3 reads CASSLGDAGNEKLFF. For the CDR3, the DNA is TGCGCCAGCAGCCTCGGGGATGCCGGCAATGAAAAACTGTTTTTT.

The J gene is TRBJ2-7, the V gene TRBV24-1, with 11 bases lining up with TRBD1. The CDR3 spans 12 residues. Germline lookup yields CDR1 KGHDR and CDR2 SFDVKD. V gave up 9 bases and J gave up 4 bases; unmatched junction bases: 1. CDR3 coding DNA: TGTGCCACCGGGACAGGGGGGTACGAGCAGTACTTC. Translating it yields CATGTGGYEQYF.